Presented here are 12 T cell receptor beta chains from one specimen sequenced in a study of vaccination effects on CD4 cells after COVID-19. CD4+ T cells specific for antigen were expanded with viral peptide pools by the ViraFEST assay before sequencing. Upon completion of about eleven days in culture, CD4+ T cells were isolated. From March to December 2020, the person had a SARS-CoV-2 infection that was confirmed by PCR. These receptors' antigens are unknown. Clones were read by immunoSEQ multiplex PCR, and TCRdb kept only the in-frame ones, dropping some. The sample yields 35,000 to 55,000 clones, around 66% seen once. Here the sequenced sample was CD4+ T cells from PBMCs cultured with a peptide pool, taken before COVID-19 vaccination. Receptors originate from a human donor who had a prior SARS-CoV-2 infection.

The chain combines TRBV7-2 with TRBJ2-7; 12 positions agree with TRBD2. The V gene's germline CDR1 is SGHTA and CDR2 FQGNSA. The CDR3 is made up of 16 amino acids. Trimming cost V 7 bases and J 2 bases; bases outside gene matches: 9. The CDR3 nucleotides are TGTGCCAGCACCGTCCTAGCGGGAGGGAATCCCTACGAGCAGTACTTC. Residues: CASTVLAGGNPYEQYF.

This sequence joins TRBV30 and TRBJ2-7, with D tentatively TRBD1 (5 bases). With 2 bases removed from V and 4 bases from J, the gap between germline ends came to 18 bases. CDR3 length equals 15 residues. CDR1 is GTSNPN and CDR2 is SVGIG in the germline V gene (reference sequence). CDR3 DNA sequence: TGTGCCTGGAGTCAGGGTCTCCACCCAAATTACGAGCAGTACTTC. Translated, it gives CAWSQGLHPNYEQYF.

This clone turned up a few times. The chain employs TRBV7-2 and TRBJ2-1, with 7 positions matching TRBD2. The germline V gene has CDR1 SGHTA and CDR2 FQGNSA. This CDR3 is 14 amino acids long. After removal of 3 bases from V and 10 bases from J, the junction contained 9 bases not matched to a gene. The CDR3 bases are TGTGCCAGCAGCTTCGGAGTGACCGGGGGGGAGCAGTTCTTC. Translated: CASSFGVTGGEQFF.

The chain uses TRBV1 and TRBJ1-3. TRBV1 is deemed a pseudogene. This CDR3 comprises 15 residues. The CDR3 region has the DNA TGCACCAGCACCCGGGTGGGGTCCTCTGGAAACACCATATATTTT. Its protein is CTSTRVGSSGNTIYF.

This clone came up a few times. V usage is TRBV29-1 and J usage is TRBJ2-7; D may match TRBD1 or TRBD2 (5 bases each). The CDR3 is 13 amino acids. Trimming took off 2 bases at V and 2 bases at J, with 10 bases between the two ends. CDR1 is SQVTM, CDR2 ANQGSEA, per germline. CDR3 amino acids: CSVERDGTYEQYF. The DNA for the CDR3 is TGCAGCGTTGAACGGGACGGGACCTACGAGCAGTACTTC.

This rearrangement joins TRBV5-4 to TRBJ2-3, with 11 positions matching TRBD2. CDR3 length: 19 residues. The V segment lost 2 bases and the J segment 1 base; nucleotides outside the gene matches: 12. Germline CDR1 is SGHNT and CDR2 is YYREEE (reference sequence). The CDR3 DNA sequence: TGTGCCAGCAGCTTAATTATAGCGGGGGGGCTTGCTGGCACAGATACGCAGTATTTT. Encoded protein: CASSLIIAGGLAGTDTQYF.

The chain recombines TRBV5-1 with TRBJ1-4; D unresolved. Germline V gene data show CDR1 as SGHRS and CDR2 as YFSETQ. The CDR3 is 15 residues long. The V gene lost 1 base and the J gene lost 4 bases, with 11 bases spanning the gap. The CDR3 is CASSLYGSDNEKLFF. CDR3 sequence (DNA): TGCGCCAGCAGCTTGTACGGGTCCGATAATGAAAAACTGTTTTTT.

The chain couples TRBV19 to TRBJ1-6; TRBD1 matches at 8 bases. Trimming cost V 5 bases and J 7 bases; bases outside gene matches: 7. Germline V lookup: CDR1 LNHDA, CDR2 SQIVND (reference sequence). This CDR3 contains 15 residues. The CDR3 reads CASSPETGVNSPLHF. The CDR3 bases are TGTGCCAGTAGTCCCGAGACAGGGGTGAATTCACCCCTCCACTTT.

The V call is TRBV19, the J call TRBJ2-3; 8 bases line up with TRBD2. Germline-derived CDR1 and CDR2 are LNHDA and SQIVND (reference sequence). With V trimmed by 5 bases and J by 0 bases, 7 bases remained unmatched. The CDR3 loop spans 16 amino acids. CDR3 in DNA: TGTGCCAGTAGTGGATTACTAGCGGTAAGCACAGATACGCAGTATTTT. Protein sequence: CASSGLLAVSTDTQYF.

The CDR3 spells CASSLSLAGALADTQYF. The CDR3 DNA reads as TGTGCCAGCTCCCTTAGCTTAGCGGGAGCTCTGGCAGATACGCAGTATTTT. J is TRBJ2-3 and V is TRBV18, with 9 bases identical to TRBD2. This CDR3 contains 17 residues. Germline assignment: CDR1 KGHSH and CDR2 LQKENI. The J segment lost 4 bases and the V segment lost 6 bases, leaving 14 bases of the junction unmatched.

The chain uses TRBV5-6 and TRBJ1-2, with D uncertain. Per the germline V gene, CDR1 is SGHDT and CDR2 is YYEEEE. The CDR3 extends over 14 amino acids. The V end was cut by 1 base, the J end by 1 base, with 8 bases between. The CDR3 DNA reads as TGTGCCAGCAGCTTGTCGTCGGGTAACTATGGCTACACCTTC. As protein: CASSLSSGNYGYTF.

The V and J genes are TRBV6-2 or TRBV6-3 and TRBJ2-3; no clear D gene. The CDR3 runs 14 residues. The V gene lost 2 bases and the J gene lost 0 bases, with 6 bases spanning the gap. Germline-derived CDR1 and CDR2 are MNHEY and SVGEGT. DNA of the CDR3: TGTGCCAGCAGTTACGTCCAAAGCACAGATACGCAGTATTTT. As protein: CASSYVQSTDTQYF.